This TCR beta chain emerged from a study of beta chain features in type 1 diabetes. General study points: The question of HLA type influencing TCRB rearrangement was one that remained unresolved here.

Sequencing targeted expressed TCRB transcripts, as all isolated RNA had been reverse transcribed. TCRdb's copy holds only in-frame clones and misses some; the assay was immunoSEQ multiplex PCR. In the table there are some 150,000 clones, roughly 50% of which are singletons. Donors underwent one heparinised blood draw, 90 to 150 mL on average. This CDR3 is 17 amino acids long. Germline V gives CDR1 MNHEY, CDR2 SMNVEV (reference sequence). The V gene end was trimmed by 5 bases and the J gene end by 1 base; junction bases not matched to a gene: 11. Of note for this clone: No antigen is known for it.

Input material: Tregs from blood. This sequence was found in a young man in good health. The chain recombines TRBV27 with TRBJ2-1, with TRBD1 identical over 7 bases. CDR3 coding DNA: TGTGCCAGCAGTATACGCCGGACAGGAAATTCCTACAATGAGCAGTTCTTC. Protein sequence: CASSIRRTGNSYNEQFF.